Here is one T cell receptor beta chain with its context. Repertoires were generated with immunoSEQ multiplex PCR, while TCRdb's copy carries only in-frame clones and drops some. The sample gives around 96,000 clones, around 80% of which show up once; over 9% is in the top ten. CDR3 length equals 15 residues. Trimming shortened V by 8 bases and J by 5 bases, and 19 bases separated the two germline ends. Germline V gene lookup returns CDR1 LNHDA and CDR2 SQIVND (reference sequence). Every patient was affected by relapse after autologous stem cell transplantation, while exposure to brentuximab vedotin was not uniform. These data are taken from a study of PD-1 blockade in classical Hodgkin lymphoma.

The sequenced sample was peripheral blood mononuclear cells (PBMCs), obtained at baseline. The clonotype was recovered from a human donor with classical Hodgkin lymphoma. The V and J genes are TRBV19 and TRBJ1-5, with D possibly being TRBD1 (6 bases). The CDR3 nucleotides read TGTGCCAGTTCACCCGGGGACACGGCCTATCAGCCCCAGCATTTT. It is translated as CASSPGDTAYQPQHF. Drawing the rest from reference TRBV19 and TRBJ1-5, the complete variable domain is DGGITQSPKYLFRKEGQNVTLSCEQNLNHDAMYWYRQDPGQGLRLIYYSQIVNDFQKGDIAEGYSVSREKKESFPLTVTSAQKNPTAFYLCASSPGDTAYQPQHFGDGTRLSIL.